Here is one T cell receptor (beta chain) with its context. The PCR ran on 60 Vbeta and 13 Jbeta primers. Data came from immunoSEQ multiplex PCR; TCRdb stores just in-frame clones and leaves some out. The table shows about 82,000 clones, with around 73% occurring only once. The V end lost 4 bases, the J end lost 4 bases, and 10 bases lay between the germline ends. CDR3 length equals 13 residues. The germline V gene encodes CDR1 KGHSH and CDR2 LQKENI. The data were taken from a study of cytomegalovirus exposure and HLA in healthy donors. Turning to the study itself: Earlier results showed roughly 120 million unique TCR beta sequences derived from 150 million to 200 million T cells. For the approximately 360 genotyped donors, 80% to 90% fell within the Caucasian-associated ancestry cluster.

This TCR was recovered from a man aged 45-60 years in good health and CMV-seronegative. Sequencing was done on a sample of PBMCs. The V gene is TRBV18, the J gene TRBJ1-1; perhaps TRBD1 as D (5 bases). The CDR3, as DNA: TGTGCCAGCTCACGCCAGGGAAGCACTGAAGCTTTCTTT. Amino acid sequence: CASSRQGSTEAFF.